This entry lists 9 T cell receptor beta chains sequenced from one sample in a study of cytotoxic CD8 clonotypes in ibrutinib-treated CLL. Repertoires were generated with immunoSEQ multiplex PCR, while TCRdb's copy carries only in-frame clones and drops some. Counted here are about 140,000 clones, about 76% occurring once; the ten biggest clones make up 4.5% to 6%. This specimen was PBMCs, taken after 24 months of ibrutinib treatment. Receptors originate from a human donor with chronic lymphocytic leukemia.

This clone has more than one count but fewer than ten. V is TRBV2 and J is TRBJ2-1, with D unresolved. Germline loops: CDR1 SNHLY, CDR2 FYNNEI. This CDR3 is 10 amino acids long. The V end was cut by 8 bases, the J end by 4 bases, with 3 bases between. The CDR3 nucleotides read TGTGCCAGCCGGTACAATGAGCAGTTCTTC. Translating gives CASRYNEQFF.

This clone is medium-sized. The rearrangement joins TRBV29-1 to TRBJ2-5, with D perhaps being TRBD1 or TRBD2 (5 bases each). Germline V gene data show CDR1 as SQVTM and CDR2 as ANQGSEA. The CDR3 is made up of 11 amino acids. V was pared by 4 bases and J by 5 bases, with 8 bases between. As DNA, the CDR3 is TGCAGCGTTGTTGGGGGTGAGACCCAGTACTTC. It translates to CSVVGGETQYF.

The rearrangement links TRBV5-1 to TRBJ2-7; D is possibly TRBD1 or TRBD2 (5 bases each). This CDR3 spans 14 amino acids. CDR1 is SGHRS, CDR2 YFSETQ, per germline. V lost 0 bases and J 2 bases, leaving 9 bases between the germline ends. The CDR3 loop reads CASSLVGAAYEQYF. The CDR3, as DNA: TGCGCCAGCAGCTTGGTCGGGGCCGCCTACGAGCAGTACTTC. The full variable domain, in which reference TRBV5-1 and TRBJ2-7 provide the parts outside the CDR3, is KAGVTQTPRYLIKTRGQQVTLSCSPISGHRSVSWYQQTPGQGLQFLFEYFSETQRNKGNFPGRFSGRQFSNSRSEMNVSTLELGDSALYLCASSLVGAAYEQYFGPGTRLTVT.

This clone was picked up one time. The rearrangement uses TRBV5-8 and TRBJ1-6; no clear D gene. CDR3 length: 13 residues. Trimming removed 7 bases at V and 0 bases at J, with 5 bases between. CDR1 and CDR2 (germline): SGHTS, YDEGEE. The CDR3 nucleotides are TGTGCCAGCCCGAGCTCCTATAATTCACCCCTCCACTTT. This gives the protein CASPSSYNSPLHF.

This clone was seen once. CDR3 coding DNA: TGTGCCAGCAGTGAATACGGGACGGATAATTCACCCCTCCACTTT. Encoded protein: CASSEYGTDNSPLHF. The chain carries TRBV25-1 and TRBJ1-6; the D gene is possibly TRBD1 (5 bases). Germline loops: CDR1 MGHDK, CDR2 SYGVNS. The CDR3 covers 15 residues. V gave up 0 bases and J gave up 5 bases, with 8 bases separating them.

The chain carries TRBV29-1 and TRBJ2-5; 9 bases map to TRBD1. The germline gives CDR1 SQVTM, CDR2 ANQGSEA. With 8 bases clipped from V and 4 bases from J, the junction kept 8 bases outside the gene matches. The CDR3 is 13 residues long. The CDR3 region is CSTRQGEGETQYF. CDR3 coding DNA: TGCAGCACCCGACAGGGGGAGGGAGAGACCCAGTACTTC.

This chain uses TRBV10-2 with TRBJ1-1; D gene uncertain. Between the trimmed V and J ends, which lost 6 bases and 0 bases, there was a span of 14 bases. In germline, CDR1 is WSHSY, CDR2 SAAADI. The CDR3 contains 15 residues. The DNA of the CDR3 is TGCGCCAGCAGGTCCATTTATCAGATGAACACTGAAGCTTTCTTT. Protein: CASRSIYQMNTEAFF.

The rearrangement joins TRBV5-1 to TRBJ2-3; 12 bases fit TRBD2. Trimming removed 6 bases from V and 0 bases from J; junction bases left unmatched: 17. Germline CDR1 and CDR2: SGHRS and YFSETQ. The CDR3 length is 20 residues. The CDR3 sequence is CASTQVPRLAGGWSTDTQYF. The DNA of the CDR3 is TGCGCCAGCACCCAGGTCCCGAGGCTAGCGGGAGGGTGGAGCACAGATACGCAGTATTTT.

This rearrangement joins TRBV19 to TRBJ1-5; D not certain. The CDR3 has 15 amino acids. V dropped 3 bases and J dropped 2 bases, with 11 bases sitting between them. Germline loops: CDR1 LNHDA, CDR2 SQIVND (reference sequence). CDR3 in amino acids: CASSMTAAGNQPQHF. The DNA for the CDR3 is TGTGCCAGTAGTATGACTGCGGCGGGCAATCAGCCCCAGCATTTT.